What follows are 5 T cell receptor beta chains derived from one specimen sequenced in a study of CD8 T cells in ankylosing spondylitis. TCRdb called the 5' RACE reads again in MiXCR, with one record for every CDR3 protein. This table has about 130,000 distinct CDR3 sequences, about a tenth appearing once. The sequenced sample consisted of blood, either unsorted or a sorted T cell fraction (not recorded which). The source is a male donor with ankylosing spondylitis or in good health (not recorded which).

A single count supports this clonotype. The junction does not match germline at one end; this may be a read error. V is TRBV7-3 and J is TRBJ2-1; 8 bases map to TRBD2. Per germline, CDR1 SGHTA and CDR2 FQGTGA. This CDR3 has 12 amino acids. CDR3 loop: CASSFIAGSPIF. The DNA for the CDR3 is TGTGCCAGCAGCTTTATAGCGGGGAGCCCGATCTTC.

This clonotype was detected a few times. V is TRBV20-1 and J is TRBJ2-1; TRBD2 matches at 9 bases. The CDR3 runs 14 residues. Per germline, CDR1 DFQATT and CDR2 SNEGSKA (reference sequence). Trimming took 1 base from V and 8 from J; bases not matched to a gene: 6. The DNA for the CDR3 is TGCAGTGCTAGAGGGGGGACTAGCATCCATGAGCAGTTCTTC. Translation: CSARGGTSIHEQFF.

Many counts were recorded for this clonotype. The CDR3 region has the DNA TGTGCCATCAGTGTGTGGGGACAGGGGTCAACCTACGAGCAGTACTTC. Protein product: CAISVWGQGSTYEQYF. V usage is TRBV10-3 and J usage is TRBJ2-7; 10 positions agree with TRBD1. The junction had 8 bases not matched to a gene; V was cut back by 4 bases and J by 2 bases. This CDR3 has 16 amino acids. Germline V gene sequence: CDR1 ENHRY, CDR2 SYGVKD.

This clonotype was seen a few times. V and J are TRBV7-2 and TRBJ2-3; 14 positions agree with TRBD2. The V gene's germline CDR1 is SGHTA and CDR2 FQGNSA. Unmatched junction bases numbered 3, after V lost 5 bases and J lost 5 bases. The CDR3 runs 15 residues. The CDR3 is CASSKGLAGVDTQYF. The DNA for the CDR3 is TGTGCCAGCAGCAAGGGACTAGCGGGAGTAGATACGCAGTATTTT.

This clonotype has at least ten counts. This chain links TRBV12-3 or TRBV12-4 with TRBJ2-3, with a tentative D call TRBD1 (5 bases). The CDR3 has 12 amino acids. V was clipped by 8 bases and J by 0 bases, with 6 bases between them. The chain's CDR3 is CASDRSTDTQYF. As DNA, the CDR3 is TGTGCCAGCGACAGAAGCACAGATACGCAGTATTTT.